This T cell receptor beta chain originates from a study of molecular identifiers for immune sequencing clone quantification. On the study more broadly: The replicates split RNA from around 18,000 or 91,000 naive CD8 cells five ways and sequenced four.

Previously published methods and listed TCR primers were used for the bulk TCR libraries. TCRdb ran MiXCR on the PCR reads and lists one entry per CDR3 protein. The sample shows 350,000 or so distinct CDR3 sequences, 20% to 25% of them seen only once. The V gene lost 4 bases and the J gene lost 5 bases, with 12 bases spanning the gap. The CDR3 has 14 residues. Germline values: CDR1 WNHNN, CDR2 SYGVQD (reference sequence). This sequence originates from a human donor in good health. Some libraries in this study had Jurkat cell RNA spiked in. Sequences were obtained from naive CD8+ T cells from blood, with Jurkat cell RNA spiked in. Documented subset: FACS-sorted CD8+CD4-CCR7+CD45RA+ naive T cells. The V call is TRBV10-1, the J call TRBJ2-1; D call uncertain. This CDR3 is CASSARDTDNEQFF. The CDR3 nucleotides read TGCGCCAGCAGTGCCCGCGACACCGACAATGAGCAGTTCTTC.